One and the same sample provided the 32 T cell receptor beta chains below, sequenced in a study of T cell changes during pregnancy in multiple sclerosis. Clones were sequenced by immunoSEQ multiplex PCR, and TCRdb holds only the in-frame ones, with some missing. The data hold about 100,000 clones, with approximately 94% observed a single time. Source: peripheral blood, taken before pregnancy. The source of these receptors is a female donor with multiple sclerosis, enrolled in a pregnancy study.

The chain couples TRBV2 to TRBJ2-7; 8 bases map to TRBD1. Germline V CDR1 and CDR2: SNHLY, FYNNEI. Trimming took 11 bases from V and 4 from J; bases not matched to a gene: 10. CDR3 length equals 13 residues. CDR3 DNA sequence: TGTGCCGGTCAACGGACAGGGTCTTACGAGCAGTACTTC. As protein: CAGQRTGSYEQYF.

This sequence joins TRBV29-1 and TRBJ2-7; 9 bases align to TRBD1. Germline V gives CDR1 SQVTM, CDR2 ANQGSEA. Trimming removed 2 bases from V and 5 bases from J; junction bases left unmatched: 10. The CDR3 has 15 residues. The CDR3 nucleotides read TGCAGCGTTGAAAGAGGACAGGGGTTACGACACGAGCAGTACTTC. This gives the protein CSVERGQGLRHEQYF.

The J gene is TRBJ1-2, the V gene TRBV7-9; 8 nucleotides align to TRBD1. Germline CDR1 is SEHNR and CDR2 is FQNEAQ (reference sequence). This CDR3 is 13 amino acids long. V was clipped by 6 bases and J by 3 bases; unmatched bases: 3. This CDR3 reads CASSSTGDYGYTF. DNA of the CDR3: TGTGCCAGCAGTTCGACAGGGGACTATGGCTACACCTTC.

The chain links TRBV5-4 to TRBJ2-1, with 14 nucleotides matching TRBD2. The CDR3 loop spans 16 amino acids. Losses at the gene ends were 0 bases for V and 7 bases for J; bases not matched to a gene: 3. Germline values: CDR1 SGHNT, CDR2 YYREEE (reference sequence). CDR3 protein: CASSLGLAGGMNEQFF. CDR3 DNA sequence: TGTGCCAGCAGCTTGGGACTAGCGGGAGGGATGAATGAGCAGTTCTTC.

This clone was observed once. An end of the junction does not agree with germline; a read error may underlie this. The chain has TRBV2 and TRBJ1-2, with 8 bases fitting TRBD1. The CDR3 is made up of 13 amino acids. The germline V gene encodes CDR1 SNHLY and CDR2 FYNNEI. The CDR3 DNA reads TGTGCCAGCAGCGAAGACAGGGGACCCACCCACACCTTC. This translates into CASSEDRGPTHTF.

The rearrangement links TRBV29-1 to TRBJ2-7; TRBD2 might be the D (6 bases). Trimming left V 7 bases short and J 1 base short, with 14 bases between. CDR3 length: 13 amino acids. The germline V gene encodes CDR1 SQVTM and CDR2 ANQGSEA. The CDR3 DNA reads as TGCAGCGGGGGGGTTCAGGGTTCCTACGAGCAGTACTTC. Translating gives CSGGVQGSYEQYF.

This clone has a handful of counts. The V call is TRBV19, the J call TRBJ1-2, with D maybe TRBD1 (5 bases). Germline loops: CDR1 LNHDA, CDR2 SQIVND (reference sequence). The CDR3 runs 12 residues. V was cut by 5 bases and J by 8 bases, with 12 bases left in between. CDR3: CASSQSTAGYTF. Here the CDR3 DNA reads TGTGCCAGTAGTCAGTCGACAGCAGGCTACACCTTC. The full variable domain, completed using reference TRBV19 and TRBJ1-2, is DGGITQSPKYLFRKEGQNVTLSCEQNLNHDAMYWYRQDPGQGLRLIYYSQIVNDFQKGDIAEGYSVSREKKESFPLTVTSAQKNPTAFYLCASSQSTAGYTFGSGTRLTVV.

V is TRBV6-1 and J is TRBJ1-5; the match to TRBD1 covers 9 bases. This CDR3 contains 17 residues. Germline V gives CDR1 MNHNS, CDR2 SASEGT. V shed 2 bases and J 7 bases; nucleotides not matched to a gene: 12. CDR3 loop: CASSESLPGTGRQPQHF. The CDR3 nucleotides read TGTGCCAGCAGTGAATCCCTGCCCGGGACAGGGAGACAGCCCCAGCATTTT.

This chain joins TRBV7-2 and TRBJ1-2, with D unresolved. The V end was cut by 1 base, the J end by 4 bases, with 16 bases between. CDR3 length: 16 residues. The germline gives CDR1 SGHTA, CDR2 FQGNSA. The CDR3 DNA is TGTGCCAGCAGCTTAGTCGGGGAGGGAATTGTCTATGGCTACACCTTC. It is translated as CASSLVGEGIVYGYTF.

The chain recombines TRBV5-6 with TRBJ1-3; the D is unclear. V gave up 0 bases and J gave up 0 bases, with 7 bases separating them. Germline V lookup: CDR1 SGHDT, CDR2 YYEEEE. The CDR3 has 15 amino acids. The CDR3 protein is CASSLVGGSGNTIYF. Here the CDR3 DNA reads TGTGCCAGCAGCTTGGTCGGTGGCTCTGGAAACACCATATATTTT.

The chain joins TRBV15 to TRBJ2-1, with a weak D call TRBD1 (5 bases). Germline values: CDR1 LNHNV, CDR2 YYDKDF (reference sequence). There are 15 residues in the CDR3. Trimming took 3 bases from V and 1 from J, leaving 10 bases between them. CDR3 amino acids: CATSSRRGSYNEQFF. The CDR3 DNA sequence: TGTGCCACCAGCAGCCGAAGGGGTTCCTACAATGAGCAGTTCTTC.

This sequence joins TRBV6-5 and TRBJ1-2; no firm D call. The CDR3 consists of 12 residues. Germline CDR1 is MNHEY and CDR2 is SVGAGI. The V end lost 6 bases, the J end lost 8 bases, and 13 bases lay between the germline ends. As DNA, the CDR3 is TGTGCCAGCAGGTCCGGCCGGGTAGGCTACACCTTC. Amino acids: CASRSGRVGYTF.

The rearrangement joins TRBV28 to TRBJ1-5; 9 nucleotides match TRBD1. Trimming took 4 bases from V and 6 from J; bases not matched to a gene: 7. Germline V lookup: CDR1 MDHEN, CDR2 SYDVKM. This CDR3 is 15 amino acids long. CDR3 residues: CASSSGQGRGQPQHF. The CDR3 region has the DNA TGTGCCAGCAGTTCGGGACAGGGAAGAGGTCAGCCCCAGCATTTT.

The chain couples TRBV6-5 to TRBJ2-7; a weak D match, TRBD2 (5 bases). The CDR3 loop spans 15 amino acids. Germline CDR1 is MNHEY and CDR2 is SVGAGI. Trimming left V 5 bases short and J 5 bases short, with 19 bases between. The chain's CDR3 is CASSTSEASIHEQYF. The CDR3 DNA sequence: TGTGCCAGCAGTACCTCGGAGGCTAGCATCCACGAGCAGTACTTC.

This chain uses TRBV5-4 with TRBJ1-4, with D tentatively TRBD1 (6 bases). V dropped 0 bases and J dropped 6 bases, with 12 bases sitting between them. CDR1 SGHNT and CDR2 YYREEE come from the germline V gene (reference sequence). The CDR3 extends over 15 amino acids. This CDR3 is CASSLGTESYEKLFF. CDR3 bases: TGTGCCAGCAGCTTGGGGACAGAATCTTATGAAAAACTGTTTTTT.

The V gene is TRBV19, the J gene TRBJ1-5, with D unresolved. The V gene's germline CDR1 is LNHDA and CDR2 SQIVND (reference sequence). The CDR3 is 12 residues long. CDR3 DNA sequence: TGTGGATCGGGCGGGCGCAATCAGCCCCAGCATTTT. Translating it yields CGSGGRNQPQHF.

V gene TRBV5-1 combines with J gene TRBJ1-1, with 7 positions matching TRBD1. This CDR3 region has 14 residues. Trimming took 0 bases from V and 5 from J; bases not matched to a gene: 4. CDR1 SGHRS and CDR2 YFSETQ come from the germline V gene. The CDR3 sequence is CASSLGGGRTEAFF. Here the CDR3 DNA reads TGCGCCAGCAGCTTGGGAGGGGGCCGGACTGAAGCTTTCTTT.

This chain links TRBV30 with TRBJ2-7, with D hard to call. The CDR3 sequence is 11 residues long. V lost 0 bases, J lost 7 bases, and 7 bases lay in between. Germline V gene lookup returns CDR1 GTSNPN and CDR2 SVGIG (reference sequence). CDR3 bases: TGTGCCTGGAGTGTACTATGGGAGCAGTACTTC. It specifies CAWSVLWEQYF.

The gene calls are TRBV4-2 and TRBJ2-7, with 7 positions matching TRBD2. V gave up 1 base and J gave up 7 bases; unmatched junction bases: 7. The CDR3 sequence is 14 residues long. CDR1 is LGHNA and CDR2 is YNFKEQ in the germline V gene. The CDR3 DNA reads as TGTGCCAGCAGCCAAGTTGGGGGGGGAGGAGAGCAGTACTTC. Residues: CASSQVGGGGEQYF.

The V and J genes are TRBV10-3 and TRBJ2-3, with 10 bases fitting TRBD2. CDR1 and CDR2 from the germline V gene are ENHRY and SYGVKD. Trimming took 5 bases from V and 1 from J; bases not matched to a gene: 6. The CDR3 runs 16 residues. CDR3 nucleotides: TGTGCCATCAGTCTAGCGGGAGCAGGGGGCACAGATACGCAGTATTTT. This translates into CAISLAGAGGTDTQYF.

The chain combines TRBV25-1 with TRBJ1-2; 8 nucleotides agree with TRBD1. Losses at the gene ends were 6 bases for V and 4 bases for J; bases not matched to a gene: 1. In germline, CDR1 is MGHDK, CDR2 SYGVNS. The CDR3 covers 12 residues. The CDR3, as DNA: TGTGCCAGCAGCCAGGGGGCCTATGGCTACACCTTC. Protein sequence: CASSQGAYGYTF.

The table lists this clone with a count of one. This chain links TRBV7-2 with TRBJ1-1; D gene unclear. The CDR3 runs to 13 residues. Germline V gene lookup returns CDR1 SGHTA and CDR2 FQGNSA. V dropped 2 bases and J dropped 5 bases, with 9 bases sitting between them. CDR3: CASSLMGGTEAFF. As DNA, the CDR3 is TGTGCCAGCAGCTTAATGGGAGGGACTGAAGCTTTCTTT.

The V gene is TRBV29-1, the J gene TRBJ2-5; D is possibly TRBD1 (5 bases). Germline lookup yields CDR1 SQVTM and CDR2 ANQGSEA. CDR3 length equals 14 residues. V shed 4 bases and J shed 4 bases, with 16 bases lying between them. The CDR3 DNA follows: TGCAGCGTTGTGTCTCTGGGGCGCGGAGAGACCCAGTACTTC. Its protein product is CSVVSLGRGETQYF.

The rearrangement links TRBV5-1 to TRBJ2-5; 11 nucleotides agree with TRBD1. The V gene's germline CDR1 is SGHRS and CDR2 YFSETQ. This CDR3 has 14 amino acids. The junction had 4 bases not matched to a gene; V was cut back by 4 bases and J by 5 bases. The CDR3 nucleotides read TGCGCCAGCAGCCGGACAGGGGGCATGGAGACCCAGTACTTC. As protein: CASSRTGGMETQYF. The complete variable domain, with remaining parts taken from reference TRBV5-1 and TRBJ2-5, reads KAGVTQTPRYLIKTRGQQVTLSCSPISGHRSVSWYQQTPGQGLQFLFEYFSETQRNKGNFPGRFSGRQFSNSRSEMNVSTLELGDSALYLCASSRTGGMETQYFGPGTRLLVL.

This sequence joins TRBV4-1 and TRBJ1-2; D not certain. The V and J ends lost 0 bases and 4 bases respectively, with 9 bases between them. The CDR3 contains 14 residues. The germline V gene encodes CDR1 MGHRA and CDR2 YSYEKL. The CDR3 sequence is CASSQDNGPYGYTF. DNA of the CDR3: TGCGCCAGCAGCCAAGATAATGGGCCCTATGGCTACACCTTC.

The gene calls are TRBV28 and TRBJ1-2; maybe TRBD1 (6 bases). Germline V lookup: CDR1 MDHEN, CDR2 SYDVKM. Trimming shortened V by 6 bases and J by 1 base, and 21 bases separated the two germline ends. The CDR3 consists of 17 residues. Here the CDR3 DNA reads TGTGCCAGCAGGACAAAAGCCGCGGACAGAATTAACTATGGCTACACCTTC. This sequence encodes CASRTKAADRINYGYTF.

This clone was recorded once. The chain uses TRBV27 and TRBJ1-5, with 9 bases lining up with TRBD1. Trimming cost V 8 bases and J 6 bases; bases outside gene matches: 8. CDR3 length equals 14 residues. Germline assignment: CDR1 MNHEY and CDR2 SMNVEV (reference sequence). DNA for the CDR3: TGTGCCAGCGGCAGTGGGACAGGGACTCAGCCCCAGCATTTT. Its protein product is CASGSGTGTQPQHF.

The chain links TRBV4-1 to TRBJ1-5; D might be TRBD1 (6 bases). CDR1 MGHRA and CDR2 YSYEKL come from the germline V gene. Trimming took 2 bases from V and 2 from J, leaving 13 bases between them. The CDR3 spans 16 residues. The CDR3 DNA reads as TGCGCCAGCAGCCAAAGCGGGGGCATGGGCAATCAGCCCCAGCATTTT. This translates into CASSQSGGMGNQPQHF.

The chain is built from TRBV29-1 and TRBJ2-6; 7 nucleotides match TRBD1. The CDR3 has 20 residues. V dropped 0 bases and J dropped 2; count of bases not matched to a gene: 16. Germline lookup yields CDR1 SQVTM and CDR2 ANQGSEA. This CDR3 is CSVEDQGQSRDPTGANVLTF. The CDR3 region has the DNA TGCAGCGTTGAAGATCAGGGACAGTCACGGGACCCTACTGGGGCCAACGTCCTGACTTTC.

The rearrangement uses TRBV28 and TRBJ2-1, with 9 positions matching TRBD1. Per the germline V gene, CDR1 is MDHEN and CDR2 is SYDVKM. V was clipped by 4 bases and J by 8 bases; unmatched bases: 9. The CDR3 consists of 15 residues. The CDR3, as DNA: TGTGCCAGCAGTTCTCCCGGACAGGGGAGCGATGAGCAGTTCTTC. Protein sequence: CASSSPGQGSDEQFF.

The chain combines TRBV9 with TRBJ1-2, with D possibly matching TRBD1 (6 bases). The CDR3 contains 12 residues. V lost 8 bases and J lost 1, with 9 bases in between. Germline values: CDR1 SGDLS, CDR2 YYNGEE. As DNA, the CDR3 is TGTGCCAGTGACAGGAGTAACTATGGCTACACCTTC. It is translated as CASDRSNYGYTF.

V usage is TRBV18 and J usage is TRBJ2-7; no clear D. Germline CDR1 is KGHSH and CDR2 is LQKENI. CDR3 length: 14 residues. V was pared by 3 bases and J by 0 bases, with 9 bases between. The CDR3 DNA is TGTGCCAGCTCACCTAGCCTCCGCTCCTACGAGCAGTACTTC. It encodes CASSPSLRSYEQYF.